This TCR beta chain was sequenced during a study of cytomegalovirus exposure and HLA in healthy donors (TCRdb year 2017). With regard to the full study: An earlier analysis of approximately 590 of the donors reported more than 250 Gb of sequence data and around 110 million unique TCR beta sequences from 150 million to 200 million T cells. In an earlier analysis of a few hundred of the donors, high-throughput TCR beta sequencing was used to judge whether each TCR beta V gene segment behaved as functional or pseudogenic. Donor age, sex, ethnicity and CMV serostatus were compiled alongside the repertoire data. Of the 300 to 500 genotyped donors, approximately 80% were placed in the genetic ancestry cluster associated with self-reported Caucasian donors. All discovery cohort repertoires had been generated using a single sequencing platform. A later analysis re-examined previously published TCR beta repertoires from about 700 donors and added high-resolution HLA genotyping to investigate patterns of TCR occurrence. Rather than drawing on any new phenotypic data, the later analysis identified candidate immune exposures from TCR beta sequences and the way those sequences occurred across donors. HLA typing included class I and class II loci at four-digit resolution. The aim of the study was to test whether cataloging public T cell receptors could identify signatures of past pathogen exposure. An early release covering some 640 HLA-typed donors comprised approximately 300 gigabases of sequencing data and roughly 86 million unique TCR sequences. High-throughput TCR immunosequencing, statistical association of individual TCRs with disease status, and machine learning were combined to predict cytomegalovirus infection status. Besides the first cohort of 500 to 700 subjects, a separate validation cohort made up of 120 different subjects was used. A later genetic analysis used genome-wide SNP genotypes for about 60% of the roughly 700 donors, treating that subset as a discovery cohort. Because of strong linkage in the cohort, a few DR-DQ haplotypes were treated as single units for association and clustering. Among roughly 400 genotyped donors of the cohort, an average of around 250,000 unique TCR beta nucleotide sequences was sequenced per donor, of which about 18% were non-productive. Using immunosequencing, the study profiled T cell repertoires from some 670 subjects and related those repertoires to cytomegalovirus serostatus. Typing coverage differed by locus: A, B, C, DRB1 and DQB1 were typed in roughly 629-630 donors, DQA1 in 522, DPA1 in approximately 600, and DPB1 in just under 480.

To note about this clone: There is no known antigen for this receptor. Per-nucleotide qualities are absent, and no much larger clonotype sits a single base away.

Results the study describes overall, beyond this receptor: Specific HLA alleles were associated with 18,000 or so TCR beta sequences at a false discovery rate of 0.05 in a later analysis. In an earlier analysis of around 500 of the donors, most TCR beta V segments appeared in productive rearrangements about 87% or about 30% of the time, broadly matching IMGT annotations. In both the original and validation cohorts, the classifier was reported to diagnose cytomegalovirus status with high specificity and sensitivity. A later analysis found that HLA-associated TCR beta chains were more clonally expanded and had lower generation probabilities than equally common non-associated chains. Assigning TCR associations to individual alleles was difficult when HLA alleles, especially DR and DQ, strongly co-occurred. A later analysis found that most CMV-associated TCR beta chains appeared HLA-restricted, with HLA associations seemingly driven largely by CMV exposure. Compared with the approximately 670-donor mean, donors in an Asian-associated ancestry cluster had fewer N-insertions in productive TCRs, according to a later genetic analysis. Some IMGT-functional V segments, including TRBV6-2 and TRBV6-3, could not be distinguished by the 87-base-pair reads and were therefore excluded. According to a later analysis, TCR association rates differed among HLA loci, with DRB1 alleles showing the most associated TCRs and HLA-C alleles showing the fewest. Correlated functional status among segregating V segments might reflect linkage disequilibrium, but an unknown experimental factor could not be ruled out. A cluster of highly shared sequence variants was judged likely to represent a technical artifact of the sequencing pipeline. A further reported finding was that TCR beta sequences accurately predicted the HLA-A and HLA-B alleles for most subjects in the first cohort. Sequencing depth was assumed to be roughly uniform across donors in the presence/absence analyses, though that assumption may not hold. The study listed 150 to 200 TCR beta chains as associated with cytomegalovirus. V-gene and J-gene trimming of TCR beta chains was associated with a missense DCLRE1C variant in a later genetic analysis, and the association was replicated in an independent cohort. Only TCR beta chains were sequenced in this cohort, and the absence of alpha or paired-chain data limited detectable features. It was suggested by the authors that the approach could potentially be generalized to other disease states and immunological phenotypes. In vitro tests confirmed that three of the cytomegalovirus-associated TCR beta chains recognize cytomegalovirus antigens. Over 15 rarely observed V segments, including chromosome 9 orphons, were excluded from the earlier analysis of approximately 500 of the donors because counts were too low. While some public TCRs were present in many individuals, most TCR sequences turned up only very rarely across donors. A later analysis reported that several top co-occurrence clusters appeared linked to parvovirus B19, influenza, CMV and Epstein-Barr virus. Because HLA typing was unavailable for some donors at each locus, only the typed subset was used in association tests. For the cohort, immune exposure information was limited to CMV serostatus.

The cohort comprised 710 or so healthy bone marrow donors. At the time of sampling, all cohort members were nominally healthy, though unrecorded immune exposures were likely present. The donor was CMV seronegative and was included in the group of approximately 350 seronegative cohort members. A peripheral blood sample was collected from each donor, and TCR beta sequencing was performed on peripheral blood mononuclear cells. Genomic DNA extraction from the blood cell samples was performed with the Qiagen DNeasy Blood Extraction Kit. Looking up the germline V gene yields CDR1 SGHRS and CDR2 YFSETQ. The CDR3 has 14 amino acids, counting the end cysteine and phenylalanine. The DNA shown is the 42-base CDR3, in frame from base 1. Trimming at the junction amounts to 4 bases on V and 3 bases on J, and the germline ends lie 13 bases apart. Receptor libraries were prepared by the immunoSEQ multiplex PCR assay. For the multiplex PCR, a mixture combining 60 forward primers for TCR Vbeta segments and 13 reverse primers for TCR Jbeta segments was used. The CDR3 region of rearranged TCR beta genes was amplified from genomic DNA with a multiplex PCR assay. The Illumina HiSeq System was used to sequence the amplified TCR beta libraries as 87-base-pair reads. Turning to the authors' computational methods: Across the 700 or so repertoires, a later analysis counted some 81 million unique TCR beta chains, approximately 12 million of which were shared by at least two donors. To remove PCR and sequencing errors, raw reads were error-corrected and collapsed into unique sequences using a nearest-neighbor algorithm that merged closely related sequences. Alignment of CDR3 sequences to IMGT reference sequences was used to assign V, D and J gene segments. For a sequence to be retained, a match of at least six nucleotides to both a V gene segment and a J gene segment was required. A rearrangement counted as productive if the CDR3 had no stop codons and remained in frame with V and J, and every other rearrangement counted as non-productive. Following IMGT convention, CDR3 was defined as the stretch from the second conserved V-encoded cysteine to the conserved J-encoded phenylalanine. Sequences without an unambiguous match to a single V gene segment were excluded from the earlier analysis of several hundred of the donors. An earlier analysis of almost 600 of the donors classified V segments as functional when productive rearrangements were above 56.7% and as segregating when the standard deviation between donors was above 5%. To diagnose cytomegalovirus status from the catalog of TCR beta chain sequences, a statistical classification framework was built. In a later analysis, TCR nucleotide sequences were compared against IMGT/GENE-DB human TR gene sequences so that V and J genes could be assigned. In a later analysis, CDR3 sequences and most-parsimonious VDJ recombination scenarios were assigned using the TCRdist pipeline. In a later analysis, every TCR beta chain was defined by the combination of its CDR3 amino acid sequence and its V-gene family, and reads without a unique V-gene family were dropped. In a later analysis, approximately 590 highly shared, low-generation-probability nucleotide sequences were removed to address suspected cross-contamination and a sequencing artifact. A later analysis calculated a clonal expansion index for each public chain from normalized within-repertoire ranks of inferred template counts. In a later analysis, generation probabilities were computed with a VDJ recombination model fitted to out-of-frame rearrangements, and the resulting probabilities were checked against IGoR. In a later analysis, TCR-TCR, TCR-HLA and TCR-CMV co-occurrence was scored with hypergeometric tests, and a repertoire-size bias correction was applied to TCR pairs. False discovery rates were estimated in a later analysis by permuting HLA or CMV assignments 20 times. A later analysis grouped co-occurring TCRs with DBSCAN, adding TCRdist sequence similarity when clustering within HLA-allele-positive subsets. Co-occurrence clustering excluded repertoires with fewer than 30,000 or more than 120,000 public chains, plus five with anomalous nucleotide sharing. The source is immuneACCESS, and TCRdb retained only in-frame sequences with V and J called. Part of the clones is not carried over; for the studies checked, unresolved V genes explain less than half of this, and the remainder is unexplained. Clone size and the V and J calls come from that table; the DNA yielded D and trimming. The sample yields 95,000 to 130,000 clones; around 81% were counted once. The biggest ten clones account for 3% to 5% of the sample.

The chain uses TRBV5-1 and TRBJ1-1; the D segment could be TRBD1, given 6 matching bases. The clonotype comes from a woman under 40 in good health and CMV-seronegative. The sample was PBMCs. The DNA sequence is given as TGCGCCAGCAGCGTCGACAGGCCCGACACTGAAGCTTTCTTT. Its product reads: CASSVDRPDTEAFF.